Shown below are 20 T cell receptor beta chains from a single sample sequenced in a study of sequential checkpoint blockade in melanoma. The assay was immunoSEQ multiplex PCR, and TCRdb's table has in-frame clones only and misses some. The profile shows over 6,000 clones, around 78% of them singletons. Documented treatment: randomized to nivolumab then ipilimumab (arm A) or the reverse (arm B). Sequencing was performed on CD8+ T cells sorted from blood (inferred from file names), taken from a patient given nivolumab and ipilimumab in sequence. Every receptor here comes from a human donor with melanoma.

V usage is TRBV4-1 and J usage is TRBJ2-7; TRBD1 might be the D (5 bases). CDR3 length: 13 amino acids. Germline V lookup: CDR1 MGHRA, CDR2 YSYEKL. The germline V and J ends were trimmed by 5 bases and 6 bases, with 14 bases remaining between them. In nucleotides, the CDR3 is TGCGCCAGCAGCTATTTTTCTGGGGCCGAGCAGTACTTC. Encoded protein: CASSYFSGAEQYF.

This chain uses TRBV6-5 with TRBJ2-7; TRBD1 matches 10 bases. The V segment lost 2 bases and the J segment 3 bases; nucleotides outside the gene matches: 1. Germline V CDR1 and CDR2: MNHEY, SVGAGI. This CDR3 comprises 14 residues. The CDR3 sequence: CASSYRDRGYEQYF. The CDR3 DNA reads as TGTGCCAGCAGTTACCGGGACAGGGGCTACGAGCAGTACTTC.

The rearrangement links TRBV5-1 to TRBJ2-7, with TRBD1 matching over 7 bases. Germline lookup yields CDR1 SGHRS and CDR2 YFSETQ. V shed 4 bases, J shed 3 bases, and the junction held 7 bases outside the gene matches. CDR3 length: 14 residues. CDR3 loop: CASSRPGQNYEQYF. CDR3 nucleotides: TGCGCCAGCAGCAGACCGGGACAGAACTACGAGCAGTACTTC.

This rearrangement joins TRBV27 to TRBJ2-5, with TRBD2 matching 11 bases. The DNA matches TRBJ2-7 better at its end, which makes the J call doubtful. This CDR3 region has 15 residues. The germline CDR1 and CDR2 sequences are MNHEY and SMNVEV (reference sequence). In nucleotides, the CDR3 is TGTGCCAGCAGCCCAGGGACTAGCGGATTATACGAGCAGTACTTC. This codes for CASSPGTSGLYEQYF.

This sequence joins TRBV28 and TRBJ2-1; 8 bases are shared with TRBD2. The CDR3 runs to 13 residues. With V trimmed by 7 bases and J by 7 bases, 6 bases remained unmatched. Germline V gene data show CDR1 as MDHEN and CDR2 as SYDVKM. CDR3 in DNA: TGTGCCAGCAATCGGGAGGGCCAAAATGAGCAGTTCTTC. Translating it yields CASNREGQNEQFF.

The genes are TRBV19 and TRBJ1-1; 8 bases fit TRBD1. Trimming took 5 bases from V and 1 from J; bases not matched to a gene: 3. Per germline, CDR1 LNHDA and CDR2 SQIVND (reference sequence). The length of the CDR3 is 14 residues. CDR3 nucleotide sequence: TGTGCCAGTAGTCTCCAGGGGGCGAACACTGAAGCTTTCTTT. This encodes CASSLQGANTEAFF.

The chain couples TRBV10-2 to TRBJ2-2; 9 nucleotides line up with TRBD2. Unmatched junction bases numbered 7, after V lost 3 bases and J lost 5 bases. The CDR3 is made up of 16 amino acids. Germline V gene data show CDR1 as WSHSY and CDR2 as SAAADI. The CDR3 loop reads CASSDGLAGTTGELFF. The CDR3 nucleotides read TGCGCCAGCAGTGACGGGCTAGCGGGAACGACCGGGGAGCTGTTTTTT.

CDR3 protein: CASSFRTGGLYNEQFF. The CDR3 DNA is TGTGCCAGCAGTTTCCGTACGGGAGGACTCTACAATGAGCAGTTCTTC. The chain uses TRBV28 and TRBJ2-1; TRBD2 matches 7 bases. J was trimmed by 3 bases and V by 3 bases; bases with no gene match: 8. CDR1 is MDHEN and CDR2 is SYDVKM in the germline V gene. The CDR3 extends over 16 amino acids.

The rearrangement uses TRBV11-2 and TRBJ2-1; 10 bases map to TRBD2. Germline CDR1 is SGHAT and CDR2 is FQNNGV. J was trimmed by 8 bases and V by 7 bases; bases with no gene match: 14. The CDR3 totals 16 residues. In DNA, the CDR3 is TGTGCCAGCACACTCCTTGGAGGGACTAGCGCTGATGAGCAGTTCTTC. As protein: CASTLLGGTSADEQFF.

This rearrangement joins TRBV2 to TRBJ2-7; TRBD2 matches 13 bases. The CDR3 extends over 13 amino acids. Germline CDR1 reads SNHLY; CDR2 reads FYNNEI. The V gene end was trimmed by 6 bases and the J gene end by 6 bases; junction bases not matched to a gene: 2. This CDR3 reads CASRGTSGVEQYF. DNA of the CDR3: TGTGCCAGCAGGGGGACTAGCGGGGTCGAGCAGTACTTC.

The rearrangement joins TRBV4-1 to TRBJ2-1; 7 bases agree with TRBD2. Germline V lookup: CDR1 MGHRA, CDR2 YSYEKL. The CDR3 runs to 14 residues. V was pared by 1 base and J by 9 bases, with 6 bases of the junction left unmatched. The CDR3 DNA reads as TGCGCCAGCAGCCAAGGGGCGGGAGCAGGTGAGCAGTTCTTC. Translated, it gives CASSQGAGAGEQFF.

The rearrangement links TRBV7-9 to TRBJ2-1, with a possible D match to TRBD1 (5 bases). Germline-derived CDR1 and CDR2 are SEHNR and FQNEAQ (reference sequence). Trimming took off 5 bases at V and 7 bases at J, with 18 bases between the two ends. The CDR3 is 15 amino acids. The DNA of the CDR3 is TGTGCCAGCAGCCCCTGGGGCGCGGCGAGGAATGAGCAGTTCTTC. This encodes CASSPWGAARNEQFF.

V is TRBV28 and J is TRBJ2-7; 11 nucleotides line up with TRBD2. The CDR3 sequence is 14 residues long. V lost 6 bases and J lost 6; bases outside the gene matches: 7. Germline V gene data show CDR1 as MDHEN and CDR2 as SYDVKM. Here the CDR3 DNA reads TGTGCCAGCAGCCGACTAGCGGGAATCGGCGAGCAGTACTTC. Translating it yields CASSRLAGIGEQYF.

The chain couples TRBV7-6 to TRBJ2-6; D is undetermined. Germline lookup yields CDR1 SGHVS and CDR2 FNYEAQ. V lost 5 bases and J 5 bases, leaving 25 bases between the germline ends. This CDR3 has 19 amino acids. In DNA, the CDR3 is TGTGCCAGCAGCCTATGGAGTGAATCTCAACAAAGTCGGGCCAACGTCCTGACTTTC. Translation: CASSLWSESQQSRANVLTF.

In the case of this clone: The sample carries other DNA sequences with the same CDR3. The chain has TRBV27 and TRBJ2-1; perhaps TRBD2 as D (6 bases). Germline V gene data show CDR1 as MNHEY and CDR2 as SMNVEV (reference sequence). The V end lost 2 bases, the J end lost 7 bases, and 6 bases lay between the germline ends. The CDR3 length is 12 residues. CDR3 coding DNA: TGTGCCAGCAGTTTAGGGGGGAATGAGCAGTTCTTC. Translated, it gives CASSLGGNEQFF.

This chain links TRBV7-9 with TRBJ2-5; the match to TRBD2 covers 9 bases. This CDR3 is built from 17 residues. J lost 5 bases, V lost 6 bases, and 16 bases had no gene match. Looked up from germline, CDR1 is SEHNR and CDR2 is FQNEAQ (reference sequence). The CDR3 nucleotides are TGTGCCAGCAGTCCGCGACTAGCGGAGGGACTAGGGGAGACCCAGTACTTC. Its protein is CASSPRLAEGLGETQYF.

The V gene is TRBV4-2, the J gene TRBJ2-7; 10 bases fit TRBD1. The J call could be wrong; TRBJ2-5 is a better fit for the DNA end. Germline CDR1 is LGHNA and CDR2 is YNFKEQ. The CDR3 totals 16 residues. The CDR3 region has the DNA TGTGCCAGCAGCCTGAGATCCGGGACAGGGGCAGAGACCCAGTACTTC. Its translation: CASSLRSGTGAETQYF.

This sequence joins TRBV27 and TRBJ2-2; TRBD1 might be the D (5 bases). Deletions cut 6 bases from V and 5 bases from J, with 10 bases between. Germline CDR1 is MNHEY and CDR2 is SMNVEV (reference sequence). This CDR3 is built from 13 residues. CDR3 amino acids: CASSTGITGELFF. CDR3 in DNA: TGTGCCAGCAGCACAGGAATTACCGGGGAGCTGTTTTTT.

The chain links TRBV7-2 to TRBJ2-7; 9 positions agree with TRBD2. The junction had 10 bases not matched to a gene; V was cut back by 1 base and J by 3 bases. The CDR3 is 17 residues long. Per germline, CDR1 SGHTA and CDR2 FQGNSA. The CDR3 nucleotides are TGTGCCAGCAGCTTAGATCACCCAGCGGGAGGTAGCTACGAGCAGTACTTC. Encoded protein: CASSLDHPAGGSYEQYF.

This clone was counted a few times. The CDR3 is CASSIGDRGHSEGYTF. The CDR3 DNA sequence: TGTGCCAGTAGTATAGGGGACAGGGGGCATTCGGAAGGCTACACCTTC. The chain uses TRBV19 and TRBJ1-2; 12 nucleotides line up with TRBD1. There are 16 residues in the CDR3. The germline CDR1 and CDR2 sequences are LNHDA and SQIVND (reference sequence). V lost 1 base and J lost 8; bases outside the gene matches: 8.